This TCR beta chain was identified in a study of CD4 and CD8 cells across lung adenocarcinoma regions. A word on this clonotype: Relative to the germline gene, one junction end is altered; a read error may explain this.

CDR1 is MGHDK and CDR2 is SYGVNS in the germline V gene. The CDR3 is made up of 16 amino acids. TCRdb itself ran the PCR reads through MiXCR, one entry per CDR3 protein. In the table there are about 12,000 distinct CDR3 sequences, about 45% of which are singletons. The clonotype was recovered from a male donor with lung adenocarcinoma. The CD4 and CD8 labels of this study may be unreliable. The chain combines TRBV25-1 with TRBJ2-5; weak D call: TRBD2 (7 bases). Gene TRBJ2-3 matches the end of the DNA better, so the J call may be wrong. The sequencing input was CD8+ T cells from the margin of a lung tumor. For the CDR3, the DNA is TGTGCCAGCGGGGGAAGCGGGGCAGGGGCGTCAGATACCCAGTATTTT. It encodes CASGGSGAGASDTQYF.